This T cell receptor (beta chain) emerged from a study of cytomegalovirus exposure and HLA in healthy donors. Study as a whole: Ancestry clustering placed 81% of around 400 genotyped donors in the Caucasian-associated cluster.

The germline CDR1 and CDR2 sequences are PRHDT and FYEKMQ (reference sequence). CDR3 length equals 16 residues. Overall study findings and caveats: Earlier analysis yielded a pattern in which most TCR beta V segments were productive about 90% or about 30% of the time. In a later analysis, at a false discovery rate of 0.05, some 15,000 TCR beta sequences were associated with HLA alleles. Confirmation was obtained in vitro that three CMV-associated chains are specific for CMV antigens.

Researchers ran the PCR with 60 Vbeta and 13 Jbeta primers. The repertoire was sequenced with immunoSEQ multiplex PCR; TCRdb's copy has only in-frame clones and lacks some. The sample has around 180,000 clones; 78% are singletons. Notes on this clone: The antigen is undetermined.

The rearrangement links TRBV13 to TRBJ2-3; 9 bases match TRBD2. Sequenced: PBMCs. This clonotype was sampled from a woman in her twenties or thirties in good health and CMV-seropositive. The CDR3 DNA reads TGTGCGACCTCAGGGGCGGGAGGGGTCGGCACAGATACGCAGTATTTT. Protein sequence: CATSGAGGVGTDTQYF.